This T cell receptor (beta chain) was retrieved from a study of blood T cell repertoires in COVID-19 (dated by TCRdb to 2018 to 2021). Regarding the research as a whole: Samples covering the acute and convalescent phases of COVID-19 were provided by collaborators in the United States, Italy and Spain. The material from the prospective study consisted of cDNA or gDNA derived from T cells, B-cell-depleted T cells, or PBMCs. Deeply sampled blood TCRbeta repertoires from subjects exposed to, actively infected with, or recovered from COVID-19 were included in the dataset. The repertoires were released in a freely available public database intended as a resource for research on the immune response to SARS-CoV-2. Samples came from the ongoing ImmuneRACE study (first 160 participants) plus 1,254 subjects from 6 global collaborators. Sample metadata almost always included a de-identified subject ID, COVID-19 status, age in years and sex. Where available, HLA class I and class II types were obtained from metadata supplied by the sample provider rather than from assay-based typing. The paper's findings and limits, for the study overall: Clinical and demographic metadata were provided uncurated, with the amount varying by source and participant.

The immunoSEQ Assay, a bias-controlled multiplex PCR, was used to amplify TCRbeta CDR3 regions from genomic DNA. Turning to the authors' computational methods: Nucleated cell counts per sample were estimated from amplification of reference gene primers within the assay. Sequence reads were collapsed and filtered to measure the absolute abundance of every unique TCRbeta CDR3 rearrangement. Productive Simpson clonality was computed per sample as the square root of Simpson's diversity index over productive rearrangements. TCRdb took over this immuneACCESS table, retaining in-frame rearrangements with V and J assigned. Such tables are incomplete; in checked studies, under half of the missing clones stem from an unresolved V gene, and the remainder is unexplained. V and J calls and clone size come straight from that table; D and trimming were deduced from the DNA. This sample lists 70,000 to 85,000 clones; 82% were detected once. The top ten constitute roughly 10% of the sample.

The germline V gene (reference sequence) sets CDR1 to LNHDA and CDR2 to SQIVND. The V and J ends are trimmed by 6 bases and 1 base, leaving 14 bases between them. There are 15 amino acids in the CDR3, from cysteine to phenylalanine inclusive. Only the CDR3 part of the read is kept: 45 bases, read in frame from the first base. In the case of this clone: Its antigen target is currently unknown. No clone much larger than this one lies a single base away; base qualities are absent.

Each collaborating institution followed its own protocols to collect whole blood in K2EDTA tubes. For TCRbeta analysis, collaborators shipped samples as frozen whole blood, isolated PBMCs, or DNA extracted from either of those sample types. This TCR derives from a man aged 60 to 75 with acute or convalescent COVID-19. The sequenced sample consisted of peripheral blood. The V and J genes are TRBV19 and TRBJ2-3, and possibly TRBD1, on 6 matching bases. The CDR3 region: CASRQGRGGTDTQYF. The DNA sequence is TGTGCCAGTAGACAGGGTCGTGGAGGCACAGATACGCAGTATTTT. Where the CDR3 stops, the reference TRBV19 and TRBJ2-3 genes take over; the full variable domain is DGGITQSPKYLFRKEGQNVTLSCEQNLNHDAMYWYRQDPGQGLRLIYYSQIVNDFQKGDIAEGYSVSREKKESFPLTVTSAQKNPTAFYLCASRQGRGGTDTQYFGPGTRLTVL.